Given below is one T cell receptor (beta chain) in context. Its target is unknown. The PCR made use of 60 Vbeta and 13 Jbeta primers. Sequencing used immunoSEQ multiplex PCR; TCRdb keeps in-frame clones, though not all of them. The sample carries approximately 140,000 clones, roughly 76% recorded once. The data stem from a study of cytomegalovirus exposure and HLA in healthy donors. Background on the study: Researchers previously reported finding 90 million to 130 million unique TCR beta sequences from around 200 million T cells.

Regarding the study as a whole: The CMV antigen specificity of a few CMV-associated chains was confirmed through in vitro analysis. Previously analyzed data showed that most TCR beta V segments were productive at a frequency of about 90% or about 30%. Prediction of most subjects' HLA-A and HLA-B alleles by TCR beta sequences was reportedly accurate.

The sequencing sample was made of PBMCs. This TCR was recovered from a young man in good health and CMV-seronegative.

As DNA, the CDR3 is TGTGCCAGCAGCCCCCGCGTTTTAGAAGTCACTGAAGCTTTCTTT. This sequence encodes CASSPRVLEVTEAFF. This sequence joins TRBV7-2 and TRBJ1-1, with D uncertain. Germline V gives CDR1 SGHTA, CDR2 FQGNSA. The CDR3 spans 15 residues. V was pared by 5 bases and J by 4 bases, with 17 bases between.